Detailed here is one T cell receptor beta chain. Its antigen is not known. The data originate from a study of early T cells in non-severe SARS-CoV-2 infection. General study results and limits: Anti-spike CD8 responses were favored in VDJdb matching, and private and CD4 specificities were missed.

Individually, cDNA molecules had unique molecular identifiers attached to them. One entry per CDR3 protein, called by TCRdb with MiXCR from the 5' RACE reads. The sample consists of 50,000 to 60,000 distinct CDR3 sequences, around 9.3% of them appearing once. Per the germline V gene, CDR1 is SGDLS and CDR2 is YYNGEE. Trimming stripped 0 bases from V and 6 bases from J, with 12 bases between. CDR3 length equals 15 residues. Sequencing was carried out using whole blood. The clonotype was recovered from an adult who was a healthcare worker with PCR-confirmed SARS-CoV-2 infection or an uninfected control (not recorded which). The chain has TRBV9 and TRBJ2-2, with a weak D call TRBD2 (6 bases). In nucleotides, the CDR3 is TGTGCCAGCAGCGTAGTAGGGCGGGGCGCCGGGGAGCTGTTTTTT. Protein sequence: CASSVVGRGAGELFF.